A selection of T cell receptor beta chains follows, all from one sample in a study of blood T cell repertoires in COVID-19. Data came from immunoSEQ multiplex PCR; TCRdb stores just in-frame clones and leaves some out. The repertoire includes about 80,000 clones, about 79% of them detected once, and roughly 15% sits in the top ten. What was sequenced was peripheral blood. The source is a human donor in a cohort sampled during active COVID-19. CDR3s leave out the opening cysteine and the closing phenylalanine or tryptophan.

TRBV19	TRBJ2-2	ASRGLPLNRSNTGELF
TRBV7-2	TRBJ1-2	ASSLLRPTGEGYT
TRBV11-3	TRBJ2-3	ASSGRETHTDTQY
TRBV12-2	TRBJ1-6	ASRLMDSHNSPLH
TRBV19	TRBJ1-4	ASRARGQANEKLF
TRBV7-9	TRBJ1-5	ASSSAGQVNQPQH
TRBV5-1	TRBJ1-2	ASSPEGSDYGYT
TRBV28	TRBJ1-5	ASSRDRFDQPQH
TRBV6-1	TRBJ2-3	ASSEAGGYTDTQY
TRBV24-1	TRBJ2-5	ATSDLGDRSQETQY
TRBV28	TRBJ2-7	ASTEQLNYEQY
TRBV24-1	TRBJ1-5	ATSQGANQPQH
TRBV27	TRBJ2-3	ASSLWTVPDTQY
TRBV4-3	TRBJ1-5	ASSPDRTIQPQH
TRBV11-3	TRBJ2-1	ASSRWVREWGNEQF